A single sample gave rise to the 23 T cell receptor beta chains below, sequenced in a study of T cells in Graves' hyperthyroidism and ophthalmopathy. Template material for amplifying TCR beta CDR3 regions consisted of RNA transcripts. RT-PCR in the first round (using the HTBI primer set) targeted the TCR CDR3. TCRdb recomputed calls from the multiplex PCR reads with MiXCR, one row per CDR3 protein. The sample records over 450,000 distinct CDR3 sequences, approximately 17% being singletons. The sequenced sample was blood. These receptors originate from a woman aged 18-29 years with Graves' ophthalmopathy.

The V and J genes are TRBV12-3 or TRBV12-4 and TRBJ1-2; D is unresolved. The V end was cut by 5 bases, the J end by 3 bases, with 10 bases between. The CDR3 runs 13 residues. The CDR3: CASSLNGYYGYTF. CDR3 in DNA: TGTGCCAGCAGTCTGAACGGCTACTATGGCTACACCTTC.

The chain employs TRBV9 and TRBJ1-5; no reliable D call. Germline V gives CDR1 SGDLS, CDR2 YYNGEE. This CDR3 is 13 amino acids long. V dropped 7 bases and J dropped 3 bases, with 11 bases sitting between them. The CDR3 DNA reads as TGTGCCAGCGCCCGAGACGTCAATCAGCCCCAGCATTTT. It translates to CASARDVNQPQHF.

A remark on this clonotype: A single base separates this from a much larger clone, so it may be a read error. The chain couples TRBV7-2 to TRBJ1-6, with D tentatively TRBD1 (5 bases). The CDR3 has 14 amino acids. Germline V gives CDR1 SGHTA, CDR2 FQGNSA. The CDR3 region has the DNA TGTGTCAGCAGCTTAGCGCTCGGGGCTAAACCCCTCCACTTT. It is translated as CVSSLALGAKPLHF.

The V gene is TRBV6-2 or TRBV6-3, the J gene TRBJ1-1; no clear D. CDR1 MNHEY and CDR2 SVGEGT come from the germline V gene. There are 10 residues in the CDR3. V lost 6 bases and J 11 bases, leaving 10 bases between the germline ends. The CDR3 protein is CASRLTGAFF. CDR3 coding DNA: TGTGCCAGCAGGCTGACGGGGGCTTTCTTT.

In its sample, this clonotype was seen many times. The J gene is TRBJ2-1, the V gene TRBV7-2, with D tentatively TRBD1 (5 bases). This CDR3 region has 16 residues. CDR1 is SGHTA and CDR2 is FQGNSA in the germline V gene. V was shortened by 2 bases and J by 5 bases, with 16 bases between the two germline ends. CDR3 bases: TGTGCCAGCAGCTTATCTGGCAGGGAAAGTAACAATGAGCAGTTCTTC. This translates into CASSLSGRESNNEQFF. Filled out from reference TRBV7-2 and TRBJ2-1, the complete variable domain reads GAGVSQSPSNKVTEKGKDVELRCDPISGHTALYWYRQSLGQGLEFLIYFQGNSAPDKSGLPSDRFSAERTGGSVSTLTIQRTQQEDSAVYLCASSLSGRESNNEQFFGPGTRLTVL.

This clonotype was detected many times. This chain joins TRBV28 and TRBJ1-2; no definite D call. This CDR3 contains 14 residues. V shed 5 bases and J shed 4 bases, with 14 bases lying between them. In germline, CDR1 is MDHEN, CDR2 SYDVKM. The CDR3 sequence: CASSPWTGSYGYTF. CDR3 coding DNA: TGTGCCAGCAGTCCGTGGACTGGAAGCTATGGCTACACCTTC.

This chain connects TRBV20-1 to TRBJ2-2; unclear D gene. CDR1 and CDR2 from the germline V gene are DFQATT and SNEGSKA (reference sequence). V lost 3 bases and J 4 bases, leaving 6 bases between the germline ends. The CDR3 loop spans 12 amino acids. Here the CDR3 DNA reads TGCAGTGCTAGGTTGAGCACCGGGGAGCTGTTTTTT. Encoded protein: CSARLSTGELFF.

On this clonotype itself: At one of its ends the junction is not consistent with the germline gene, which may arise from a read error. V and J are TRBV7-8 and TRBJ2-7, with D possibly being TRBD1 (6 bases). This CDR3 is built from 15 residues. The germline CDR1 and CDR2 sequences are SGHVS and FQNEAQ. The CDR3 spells CASRLARGFTYEQYF. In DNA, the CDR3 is TGTGCCAGCAGGTTAGCGAGGGGGTTTACCTACGAGCAGTACTTC.

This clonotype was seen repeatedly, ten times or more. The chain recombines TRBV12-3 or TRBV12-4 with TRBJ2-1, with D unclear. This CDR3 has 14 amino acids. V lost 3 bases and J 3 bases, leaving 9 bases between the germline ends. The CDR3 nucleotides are TGTGCCAGCAGTTTCGTGCCTAACTACAATGAGCAGTTCTTC. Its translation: CASSFVPNYNEQFF.

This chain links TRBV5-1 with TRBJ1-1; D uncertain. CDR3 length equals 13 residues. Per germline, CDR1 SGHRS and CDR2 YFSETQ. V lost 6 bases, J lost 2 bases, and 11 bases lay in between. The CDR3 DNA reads TGCGCCAGCAACAACCGGGGAAACACTGAAGCTTTCTTT. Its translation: CASNNRGNTEAFF.

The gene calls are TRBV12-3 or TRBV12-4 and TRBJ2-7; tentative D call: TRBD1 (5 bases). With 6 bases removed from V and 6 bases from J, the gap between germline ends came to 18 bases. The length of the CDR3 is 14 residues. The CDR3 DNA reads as TGTGCCAGCAGCCGCTCCCCAGGGATAGGCGAGCAGTACTTC. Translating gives CASSRSPGIGEQYF.

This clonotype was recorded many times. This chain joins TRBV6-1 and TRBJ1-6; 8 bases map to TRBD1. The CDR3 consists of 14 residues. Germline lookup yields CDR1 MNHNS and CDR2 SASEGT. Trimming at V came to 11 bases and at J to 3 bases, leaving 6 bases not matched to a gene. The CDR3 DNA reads TGTGCCGGATCGACAGGGGACTATAATTCACCCCTCCACTTT. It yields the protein CAGSTGDYNSPLHF.

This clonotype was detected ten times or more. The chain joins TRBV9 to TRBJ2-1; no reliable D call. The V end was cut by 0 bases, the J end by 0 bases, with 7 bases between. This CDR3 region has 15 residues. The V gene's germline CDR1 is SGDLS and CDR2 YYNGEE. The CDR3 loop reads CASSVDGFSYNEQFF. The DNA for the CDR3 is TGTGCCAGCAGCGTAGACGGGTTCTCCTACAATGAGCAGTTCTTC.

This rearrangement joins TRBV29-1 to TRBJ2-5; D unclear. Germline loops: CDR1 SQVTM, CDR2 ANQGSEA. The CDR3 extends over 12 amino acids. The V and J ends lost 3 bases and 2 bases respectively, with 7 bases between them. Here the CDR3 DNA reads TGCAGCGTTGAGTCTAATCAAGAGACCCAGTACTTC. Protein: CSVESNQETQYF.

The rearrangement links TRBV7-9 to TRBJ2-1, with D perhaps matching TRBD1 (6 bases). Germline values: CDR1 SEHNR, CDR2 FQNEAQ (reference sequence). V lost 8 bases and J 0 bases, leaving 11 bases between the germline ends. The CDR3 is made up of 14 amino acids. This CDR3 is CASLGASSYNEQFF. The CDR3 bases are TGTGCCAGCTTGGGGGCCAGCTCCTACAATGAGCAGTTCTTC.

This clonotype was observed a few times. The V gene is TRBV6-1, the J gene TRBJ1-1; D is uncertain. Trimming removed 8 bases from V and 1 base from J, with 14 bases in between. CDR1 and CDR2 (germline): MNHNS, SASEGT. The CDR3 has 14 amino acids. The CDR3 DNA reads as TGTGCCAGCTCTACTCAACGGGCGAACACTGAAGCTTTCTTT. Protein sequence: CASSTQRANTEAFF.

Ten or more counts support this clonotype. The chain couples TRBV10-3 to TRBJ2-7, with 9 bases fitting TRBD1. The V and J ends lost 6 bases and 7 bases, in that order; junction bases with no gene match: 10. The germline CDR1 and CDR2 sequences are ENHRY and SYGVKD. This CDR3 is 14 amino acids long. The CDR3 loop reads CAIRRTGDVREQYF. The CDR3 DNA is TGTGCCATCAGGAGGACAGGGGATGTACGGGAGCAGTACTTC.

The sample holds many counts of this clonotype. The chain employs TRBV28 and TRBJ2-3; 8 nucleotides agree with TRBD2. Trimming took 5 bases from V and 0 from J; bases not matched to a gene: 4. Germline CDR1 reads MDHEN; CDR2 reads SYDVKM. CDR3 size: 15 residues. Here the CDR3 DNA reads TGTGCCAGCAGTCCACGACTAGCGAGCACAGATACGCAGTATTTT. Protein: CASSPRLASTDTQYF.

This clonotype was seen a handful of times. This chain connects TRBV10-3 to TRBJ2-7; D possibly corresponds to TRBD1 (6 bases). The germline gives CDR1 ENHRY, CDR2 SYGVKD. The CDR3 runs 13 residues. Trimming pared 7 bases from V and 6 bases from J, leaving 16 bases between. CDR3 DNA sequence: TGTGCCATCATGGGGGCCAGGGGATTCGAGCAGTACTTC. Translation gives CAIMGARGFEQYF.

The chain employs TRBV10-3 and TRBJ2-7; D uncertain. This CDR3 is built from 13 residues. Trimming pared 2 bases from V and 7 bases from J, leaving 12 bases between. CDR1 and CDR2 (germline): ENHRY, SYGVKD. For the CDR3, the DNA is TGTGCCATCAGTGAGGACATGTCTGGGGAGCAGTACTTC. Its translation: CAISEDMSGEQYF.

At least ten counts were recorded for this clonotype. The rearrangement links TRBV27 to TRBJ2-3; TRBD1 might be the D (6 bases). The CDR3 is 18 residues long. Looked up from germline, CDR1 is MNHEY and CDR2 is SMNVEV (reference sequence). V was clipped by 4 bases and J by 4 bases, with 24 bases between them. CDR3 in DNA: TGTGCCAGCAGTTCCGCTTTTTCGCCAGGGGCTTCCCCAGATACGCAGTATTTT. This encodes CASSSAFSPGASPDTQYF.

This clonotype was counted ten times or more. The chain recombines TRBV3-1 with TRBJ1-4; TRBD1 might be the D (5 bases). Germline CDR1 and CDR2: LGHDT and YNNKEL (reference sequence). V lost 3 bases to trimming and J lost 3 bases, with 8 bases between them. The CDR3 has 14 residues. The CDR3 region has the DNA TGTGCCAGCAGCCAGGGGGTAGCTAATGAAAAACTGTTTTTT. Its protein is CASSQGVANEKLFF.

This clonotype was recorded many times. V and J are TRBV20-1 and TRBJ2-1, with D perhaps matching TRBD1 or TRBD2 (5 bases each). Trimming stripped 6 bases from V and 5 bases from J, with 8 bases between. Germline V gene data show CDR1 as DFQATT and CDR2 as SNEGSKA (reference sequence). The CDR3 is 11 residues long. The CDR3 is CSAGTDNEQFF. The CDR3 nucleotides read TGCAGTGCCGGGACGGACAATGAGCAGTTCTTC.